What follows describes a single T cell receptor (beta chain). Its antigen remains unidentified. Base quality data are lacking; no much larger clone is found one base away. This specimen's time point label, per the study, means: baseline before first vaccination. Vaccinee samples came from UK trials COV001 and COV002, including a single-blind randomized controlled phase 2/3 trial of AZD1222 (ChAdOx1 nCoV-19) in healthy adults. Trial participant PBMC samples were collected at day 0 and day 28 after the second dose for TCRbeta chain sequencing. These data belong to a study of T cell responses to AZD1222 COVID-19 vaccine (dated by TCRdb to 2020 to 2022). With regard to the full study: AZD1222 recipients given second doses at about 4 weeks or at about 12 weeks were pooled, since spike-specific TCR depth and breadth were not found to differ between the two schedules. A total of approximately 240 trial participants underwent TCR sequencing, of whom 200 to 220 had received two doses of AZD1222 and 26 had received two doses of the MenACWY control vaccine. Trial participants were enrolled into age subgroups of 18-55, 56-69 and 70-plus years, which contained roughly 150, 30 and 60 TCR-sequenced participants, respectively.

The CDR3 regions of human TCRbeta chains were subjected to immunosequencing. In the original analysis: TCRs in the repertoires were matched against a reference library of SARS-CoV-2-specific TCRs that had been generated with the MIRA antigen-specificity platform. Breadth meant the fraction of unique TCRs that were SARS-CoV-2-associated, whereas depth meant the fraction of total T cells that were SARS-CoV-2-associated. Each spike-specific TCR was assigned to its reactive spike region and to a CD4 or CD8 class using the MIRA data. Log10-transformed breadth and depth values were compared by one-way ANOVA with Sidak's multiple comparisons tests. The clones in this table, taken by TCRdb from immuneACCESS, are in-frame only. Not every clone is retained; where verified, under half of the shortfall comes from an unresolved V gene, and the cause of the rest is unknown. D and trimming come from the DNA, and the V and J calls and clone size come from that table. For this sample the table gives tens of thousands of clones, of which more than 75% were detected only once. The ten largest account for 3% of the sample.

The germline V gene (reference sequence) gives CDR1 as LNHDA and CDR2 as SQIVND. The CDR3 measures 14 amino acids from cysteine to phenylalanine. Only CDR3 DNA is held: 42 bases, read in frame from base 1. Trimming removed 3 bases from V and 5 bases from J, leaving 11 bases between the germline ends. The research as a whole found: Conclusions about previously exposed vaccinees are limited, since just five or six AZD1222 recipients were seropositive for SARS-CoV-2 at baseline. In the small 56-69-year group, the increase in depth fell short of significance, most likely because of low power. Because no day 14 peak-response samples were available, the repertoires could be characterized only after the peak T cell response. Nearly half of unique spike-specific TCRs reportedly recognized epitopes outside regions mutated in the B.1.351 and B.1.1.7 variants. Vaccine-associated CD4 TCRs spanned the whole spike protein, with dominant responses in regions 160-218 and 743-854. Spike-specific TCR breadth and depth rose significantly after two AZD1222 doses compared with day 0 and with MenACWY recipients. Participants were mostly white British, with more females than males. The authors suggested clonal diversity may have been underestimated.

This specimen was peripheral blood, taken on day 0 of AZD1222 vaccination. This chain joins TRBV19 to TRBJ1-3; the D gene cannot be named for sure. The sequence came from an adult in good health. The DNA sequence reads TGTGCCAGTAGTATTGCTGCCGGGCGAAACACCATATATTTT. Its amino acids are CASSIAAGRNTIYF.